This TCR beta chain was identified during a study of CD8 T cells in seronegative destructive rheumatoid arthritis (dated by TCRdb to 2019 to 2021). As for the study more broadly: Seven of the eight CND-RA patients were receiving biological drugs at sampling. Peripheral CD8+ TCRbeta repertoires were compared between CCP-negative destructive rheumatoid arthritis (CND-RA) patients and newly diagnosed seropositive RA, seronegative RA and healthy controls. Rather than undergoing new sequencing, the seropositive RA, seronegative RA and healthy control comparison cohorts were drawn from an earlier published TCRbeta dataset.

A negative result on the clinical CCP2 antibody test was shown by CND-RA patients, and progression of joint destruction was observed despite active therapy. All CND-RA patients were characterized by typical joint destruction in wrists and ankles and by failure of conventional anti-rheumatic therapy. Instead of being sampled at diagnosis, CND-RA patients were sampled after long disease histories, which in several cases spanned decades. Each patient provided fifty millilitres of EDTA-anticoagulated peripheral blood. Density gradient separation with Ficoll-Paque PLUS was used to isolate peripheral blood mononuclear cells. CD8+ cells were isolated from fresh or cryopreserved PBMCs by AutoMACS magnetic bead positive selection, with purity checked by flow cytometry. Genomic DNA was extracted with Nucleospin Tissue or Tissue XS kits and quantified on a Qubit 2.0 fluorometer. Notes on this clone: Its cognate antigen has yet to be identified. It has no much larger one-base neighbor in the sample; base qualities were not kept.

Its CDR3 holds 16 amino acids, cysteine through phenylalanine. Here the CDR3 DNA is all that survives: 48 bases in frame from base 1. Unmatched junction bases come to 7, with V trimmed by 5 bases and J by 5 bases. CDR1 and CDR2 are read off the germline V gene as SGHNT and YENEEA. Genomic DNA from CD8+ cells was used for TCRbeta sequencing according to the manufacturer's instructions. A genomics technology centre in Finland performed the TCRbeta sequencing with the immunoSEQ assay. The authors' analysis ran thus. The clonotype tables produced by the immunoSEQ preprocessing pipeline were converted into VDJtools format, and any non-productive clonotypes were filtered out. Any sample with fewer than 10,000 reads was excluded, the remaining samples were subsampled to 10,000 reads, and most of the eight CND-RA samples made it through. The VDJtools CalcDiversityStats function was applied to data subsampled to 10,000 reads to calculate Shannon-Wiener, Simpson and clonality indices. To infer antigen specificity, non-singleton TCRbeta clonotypes were hard-matched against VDJdb, with no mismatches permitted. CDR3 sequences that differed by a single amino acid (Hamming distance 1) were grouped into clusters that potentially share antigen targets. Group enrichment of public clonotypes was tested with one-sided Fisher's exact tests after groups were resampled to six samples, with the procedure repeated ten times. TCRdb mirrors the immuneACCESS table, restricted to in-frame sequences. Some clones are absent from its copies; in checked studies, under half trace to an unresolved V gene, and the reason for the others is unknown. V, J and clone size are those of that table, while D and trimming were read from the DNA. The table for this sample lists 10,000 to 15,000 clones; 75% to 90% of them were counted only once. The ten largest clonotypes hold 27% of the sample.

Beyond this particular receptor, the publication reports: A distinct set of enriched public clonotypes appeared to be carried by CND-RA patients, and this finding was interpreted by the authors as support for a separate disease subset. The small size of the CND-RA cohort was acknowledged as a limitation of the study. Across the roughly 120,000 clonotypes tested, no public clonotype enrichment remained significant after Benjamini-Hochberg correction. With age adjusted for, CD8+ TCRbeta repertoires in CND-RA patients appeared less diverse and more clonal than repertoires in other RA subtypes. Because no diagnostic samples were available, the TCR repertoire differences may partly reflect poor disease control over the years rather than being present at onset. More CMV-reactive and fewer influenza A-reactive CD8+ TCRbeta sequences were observed in CND-RA repertoires than in controls and other RA subtypes.

The origin of this receptor is a woman aged 30 to 49 with seronegative destructive rheumatoid arthritis. Sequenced sample: CD8+ T cells from blood. The rearrangement joined TRBV11-3 to TRBJ2-2; 11 central nucleotides agree with TRBD2. Here the CDR3 is given as CASSNRLAGSTGELFF. At the DNA level, the sequence is TGTGCCAGCAGCAACCGACTAGCGGGGAGTACCGGGGAGCTGTTTTTT.